This T cell receptor beta chain is drawn from a study of STAT5B mutations in CD4+ large granular lymphocyte leukemia. CD4+ T-LGLL patients came from Padova, Helsinki and Shinshu hematology units. For this clone: Its antigen is not identified.

Trimming cost V 1 base and J 6 bases; bases outside gene matches: 15. Per the germline V gene, CDR1 is SGHRS and CDR2 is YFSETQ. The CDR3 is made up of 19 amino acids. Generated by immunoSEQ multiplex PCR, the TCRdb table keeps only in-frame clones and is missing some. The sample has thousands of clones, more than 75% seen once. Findings and caveats of the study: Patient CD4-sorted repertoires looked more clonal than healthy CD4+ repertoires, even without putative leukemic clones.

Material for sequencing was PBMCs. The clonotype comes from a woman aged 65 to 85 with CD4+ T-cell large granular lymphocyte leukemia. This rearrangement joins TRBV5-1 to TRBJ2-2, with 10 bases identical to TRBD1. The CDR3 DNA reads as TGCGCCAGCAGCTTGTATTATGTTGCCGGGACAGGGGTCGCCGGGGAGCTGTTTTTT. It codes for CASSLYYVAGTGVAGELFF.